The clone carrying this TCR beta chain has just a few counts. One end of the junction is discordant with germline, which a read error may explain. Germline V lookup: CDR1 MNHEY, CDR2 SMNVEV (reference sequence). The CDR3 totals 14 residues. Primers used in a second PCR of about 7 to 12 cycles were a sample-barcoded 5' primer and a J-beta primer mix. TCRdb called the 5' RACE reads again in MiXCR, with one record for every CDR3 protein. The data hold fewer than 900,000 distinct CDR3 sequences, with approximately 43% observed a single time. This sample was included in a study of blood T cells in healthy people across ages. Study information: Capture via template switching afforded approximately one barcoded beta molecule per two T cells.

Donors each provided ten milliliters of peripheral blood. This TCR came from a woman in her fifties or sixties in good health. J is TRBJ2-7 and V is TRBV27; D might be TRBD2 (5 bases). The material sequenced was blood. DNA of the CDR3: TGTGCCAGCAGTTGGGTTGGGAGCTCCTCCGAGCAGTACTTC. Amino acid sequence: CASSWVGSSSEQYF.